This TCR beta chain was profiled in a study of early T cells in non-severe SARS-CoV-2 infection. Study as a whole: Sequencing was performed on bulk RNA from unsorted whole blood, leaving chains unpaired. Points from the study as a whole: The VDJdb matching leaned toward anti-spike CD8 responses and overlooked private and CD4 specificities.

This clonotype showed up many times. What it binds is not known. Trimming removed 6 bases at V and 0 bases at J, with 5 bases between. The CDR3 is 11 amino acids. The germline V gene encodes CDR1 DFQATT and CDR2 SNEGSKA (reference sequence). Attachment of unique molecular identifiers to individual cDNA molecules was performed. TCRdb re-called the 5' RACE reads with MiXCR, one entry per CDR3 protein. Of approximately 48,000 distinct CDR3 sequences in the sample, around 6.5% were seen once. Material: whole blood, obtained at baseline. The TCR sequence derives from an adult who was a healthcare worker with PCR-confirmed SARS-CoV-2 infection or an uninfected control (not recorded which). V is TRBV20-1 and J is TRBJ1-1, with D uncertain. In DNA form, the CDR3 reads TGCAGTGCCCTTTTGAACACTGAAGCTTTCTTT. This encodes CSALLNTEAFF.